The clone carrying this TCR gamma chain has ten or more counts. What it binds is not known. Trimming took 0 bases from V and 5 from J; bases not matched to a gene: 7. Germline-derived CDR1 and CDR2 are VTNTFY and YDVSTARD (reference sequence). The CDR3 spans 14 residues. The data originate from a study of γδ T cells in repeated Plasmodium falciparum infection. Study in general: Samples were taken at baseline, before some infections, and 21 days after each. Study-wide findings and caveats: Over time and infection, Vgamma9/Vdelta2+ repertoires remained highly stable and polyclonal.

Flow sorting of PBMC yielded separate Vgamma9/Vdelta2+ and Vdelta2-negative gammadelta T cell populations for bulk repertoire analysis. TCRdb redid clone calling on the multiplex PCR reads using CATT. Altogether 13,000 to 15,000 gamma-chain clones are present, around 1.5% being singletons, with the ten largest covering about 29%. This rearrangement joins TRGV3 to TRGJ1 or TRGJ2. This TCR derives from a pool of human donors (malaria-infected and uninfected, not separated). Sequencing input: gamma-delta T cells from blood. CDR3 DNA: TGTGCCACCTGGGACAGGCTCGTTGATTATAAGAAACTCTTT. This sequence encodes CATWDRLVDYKKLF.